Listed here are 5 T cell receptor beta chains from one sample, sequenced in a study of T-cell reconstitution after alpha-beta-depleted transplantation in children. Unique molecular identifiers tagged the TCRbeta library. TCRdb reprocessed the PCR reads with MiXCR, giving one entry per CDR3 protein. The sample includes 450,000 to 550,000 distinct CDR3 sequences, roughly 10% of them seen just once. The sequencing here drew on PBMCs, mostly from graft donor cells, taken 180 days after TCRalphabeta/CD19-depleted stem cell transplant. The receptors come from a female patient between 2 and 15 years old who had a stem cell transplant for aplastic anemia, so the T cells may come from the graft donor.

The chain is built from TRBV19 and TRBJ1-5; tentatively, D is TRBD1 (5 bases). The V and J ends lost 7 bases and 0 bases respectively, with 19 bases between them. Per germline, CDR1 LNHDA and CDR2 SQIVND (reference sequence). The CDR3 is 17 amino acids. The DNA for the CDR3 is TGTGCCAGTAATCAACGGGGCCACTTCTATAGCAATCAGCCCCAGCATTTT. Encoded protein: CASNQRGHFYSNQPQHF.

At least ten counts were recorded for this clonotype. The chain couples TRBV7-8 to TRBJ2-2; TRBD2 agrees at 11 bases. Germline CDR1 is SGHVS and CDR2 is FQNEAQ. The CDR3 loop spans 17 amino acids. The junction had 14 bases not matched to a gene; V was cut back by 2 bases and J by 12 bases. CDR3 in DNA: TGTGCCAGCAGCTTAAAATGGGGACTAGCGGATGACAAAAAGCTGTTTTTT. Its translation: CASSLKWGLADDKKLFF. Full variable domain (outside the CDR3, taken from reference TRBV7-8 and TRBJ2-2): GAGVSQSPRYKVAKRGQDVALRCDPISGHVSLFWYQQALGQGPEFLTYFQNEAQLDKSGLPSDRFFAERPEGSVSTLKIQRTQQEDSAVYLCASSLKWGLADDKKLFFGEGSRLTVL.

The CDR3 nucleotides read TGCAGTGCTCCTACGGGGAGATTGGGCTACACCTTC. Encoded protein: CSAPTGRLGYTF. The V and J genes are TRBV20-1 and TRBJ1-2, with unresolved D. Trimming cost V 5 bases and J 8 bases, with 15 bases left between them. The CDR3 has 12 residues. Germline assignment: CDR1 DFQATT and CDR2 SNEGSKA (reference sequence).

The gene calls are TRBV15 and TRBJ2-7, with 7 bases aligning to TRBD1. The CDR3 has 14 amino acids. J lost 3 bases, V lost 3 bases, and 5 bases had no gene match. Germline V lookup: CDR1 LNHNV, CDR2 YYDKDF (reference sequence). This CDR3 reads CATSRGRDSYEQYF. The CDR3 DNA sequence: TGTGCCACCAGCAGGGGCCGGGACAGCTACGAGCAGTACTTC.

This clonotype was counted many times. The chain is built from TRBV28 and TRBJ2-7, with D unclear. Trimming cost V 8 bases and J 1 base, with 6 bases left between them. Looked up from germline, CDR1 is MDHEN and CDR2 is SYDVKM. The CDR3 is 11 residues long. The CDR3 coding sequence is TGTGCCAGCGGTCCTTCCTACGAGCAGTACGTC. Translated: CASGPSYEQYV.